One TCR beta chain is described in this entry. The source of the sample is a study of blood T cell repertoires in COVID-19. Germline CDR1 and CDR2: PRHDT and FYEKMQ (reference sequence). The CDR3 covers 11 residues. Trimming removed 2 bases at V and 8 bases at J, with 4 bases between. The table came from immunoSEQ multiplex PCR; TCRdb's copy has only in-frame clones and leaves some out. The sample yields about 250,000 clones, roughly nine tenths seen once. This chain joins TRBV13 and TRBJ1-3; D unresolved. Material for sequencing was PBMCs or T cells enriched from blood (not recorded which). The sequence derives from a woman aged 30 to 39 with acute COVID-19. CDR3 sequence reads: CASSLSDTIYF. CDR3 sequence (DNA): TGTGCCAGCAGCTTAAGCGACACCATATATTTT.